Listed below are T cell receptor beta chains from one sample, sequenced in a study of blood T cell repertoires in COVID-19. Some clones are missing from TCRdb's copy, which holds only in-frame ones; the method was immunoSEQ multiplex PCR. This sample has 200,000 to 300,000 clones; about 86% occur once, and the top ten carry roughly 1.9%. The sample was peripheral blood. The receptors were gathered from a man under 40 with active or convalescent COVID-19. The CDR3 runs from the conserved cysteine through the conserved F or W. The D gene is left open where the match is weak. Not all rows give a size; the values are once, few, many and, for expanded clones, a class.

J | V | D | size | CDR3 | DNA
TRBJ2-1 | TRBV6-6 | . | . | CASSHDRDKSYNEQFF | TGTGCCAGCAGTCACGACCGGGACAAGTCCTACAATGAGCAGTTCTTC
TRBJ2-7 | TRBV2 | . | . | CASSEGAGSLTYEQYF | TGTGCCAGCAGTGAAGGGGCGGGCAGCTTAACCTACGAGCAGTACTTC
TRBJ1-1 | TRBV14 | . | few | CASISGRRTRRNTEAFF | TGTGCCAGCATTAGCGGCAGACGGACCAGGAGGAACACTGAAGCTTTCTTT
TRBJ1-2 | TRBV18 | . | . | CASSPPQGGGYTF | TGTGCCAGCTCACCACCTCAGGGAGGTGGCTACACCTTC
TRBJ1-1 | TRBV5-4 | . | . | CASSSSRWLNTEAFF | TGTGCCAGCAGCTCGTCCAGGTGGTTGAACACTGAAGCTTTCTTT
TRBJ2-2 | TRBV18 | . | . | CASSPRLDASTGELFF | TGTGCCAGCTCACCCAGACTAGATGCGAGCACCGGGGAGCTGTTTTTT
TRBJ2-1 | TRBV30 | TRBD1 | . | CAWSGRGRGMGAYNEQFF | TGTGCCTGGAGCGGCAGGGGGCGGGGAATGGGCGCTTACAATGAGCAGTTCTTC
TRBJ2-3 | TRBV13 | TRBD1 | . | CASSYGQGAITDTQYF | TGTGCCAGCAGCTACGGACAGGGGGCGATTACAGATACGCAGTATTTT
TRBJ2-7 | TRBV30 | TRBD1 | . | CAWRLPGTGLYEQYF | TGTGCCTGGAGACTCCCCGGGACAGGGCTCTACGAGCAGTACTTC
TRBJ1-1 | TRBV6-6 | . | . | CASRIRVDGTEAFF | TGTGCCAGCAGGATCAGGGTTGACGGCACTGAAGCTTTCTTT
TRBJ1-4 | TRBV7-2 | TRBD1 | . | CASSLEPGTGAEKLFF | TGTGCCAGCAGCTTAGAGCCCGGGACAGGGGCCGAAAAACTGTTTTTT
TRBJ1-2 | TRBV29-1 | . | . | CSVDQGRTVGYTF | TGCAGCGTTGATCAGGGGCGTACGGTTGGCTACACCTTC
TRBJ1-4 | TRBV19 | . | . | CASSIGGEKLFF | TGTGCCAGTAGTATAGGTGGCGAAAAACTGTTTTTT
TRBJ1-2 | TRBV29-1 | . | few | CSVESETYGYTF | TGCAGCGTTGAATCGGAGACCTATGGCTACACCTTC
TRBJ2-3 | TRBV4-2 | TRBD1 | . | CASSQVEGGHIRRDTQYF | TGTGCCAGCAGCCAAGTTGAAGGGGGCCACATTCGAAGAGATACGCAGTATTTT
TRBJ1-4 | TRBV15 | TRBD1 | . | CATSRETGFDNEKLFF | TGTGCCACCAGCAGGGAGACAGGGTTTGATAATGAAAAACTGTTTTTT
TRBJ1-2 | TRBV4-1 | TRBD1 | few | CASSQERDRGVGYTF | TGCGCCAGCAGCCAAGAAAGGGACAGGGGAGTAGGCTACACCTTC
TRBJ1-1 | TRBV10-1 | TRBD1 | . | CASSPRRTGTVNTEAFF | TGCGCCAGCAGTCCGAGACGGACCGGGACAGTAAACACTGAAGCTTTCTTT
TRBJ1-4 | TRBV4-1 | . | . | CASSLVATNEKLFF | TGCGCCAGCAGCCTCGTTGCAACTAATGAAAAACTGTTTTTT
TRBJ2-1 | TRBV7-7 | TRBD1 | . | CASSPGQGATFTRSYNEQFF | TGTGCCAGCAGCCCAGGTCAGGGGGCTACTTTCACGCGTTCCTACAATGAGCAGTTCTTC
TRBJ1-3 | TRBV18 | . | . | CASSPLPVRASGNTIYF | TGTGCCAGCTCACCACTCCCCGTGAGGGCCTCTGGAAACACCATATATTTT
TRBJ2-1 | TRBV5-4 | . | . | CASSLARGTDSSYNEQFF | TGTGCCAGCAGCTTGGCCCGGGGGACCGATAGCTCCTACAATGAGCAGTTCTTC
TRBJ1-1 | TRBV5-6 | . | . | CASSLGSTRGNTEAFF | TGTGCCAGCAGCTTGGGGTCTACCCGGGGAAACACTGAAGCTTTCTTT
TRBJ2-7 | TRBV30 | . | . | CAWSVLLRQSYEQYF | TGTGCCTGGAGTGTACTCTTACGACAGTCCTACGAGCAGTACTTC
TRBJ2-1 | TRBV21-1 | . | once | CASSDQGPPYNEQFF | TGTGCCAGCAGCGACCAGGGTCCGCCCTACAATGAGCAGTTCTTC
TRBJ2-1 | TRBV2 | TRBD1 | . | CAVDQAQGVVPRQFF | TGTGCCGTAGATCAGGCGCAGGGGGTAGTACCCCGACAGTTCTTC
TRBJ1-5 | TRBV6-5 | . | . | CASRIRSGNQPQHF | TGTGCCAGCAGGATCCGATCGGGGAATCAGCCCCAGCATTTT
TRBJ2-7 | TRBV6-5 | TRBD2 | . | CASGEREMYF | TGTGCCAGCGGGGAGCGGGAAATGTACTTC
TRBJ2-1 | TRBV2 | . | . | CASKRLADEQFF | TGTGCCAGCAAACGGCTAGCCGATGAGCAGTTCTTC
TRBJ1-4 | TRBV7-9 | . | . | CASSPTGDQLFF | TGTGCCAGCAGCCCTACAGGAGATCAACTGTTTTTT
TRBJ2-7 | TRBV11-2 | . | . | CASSLGGTFYYEQYF | TGTGCCAGCAGCTTAGGCGGCACATTTTACTACGAGCAGTACTTC
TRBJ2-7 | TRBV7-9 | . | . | CARMRWVLTYEQYF | TGTGCCAGGATGAGGTGGGTGCTAACCTACGAGCAGTACTTC
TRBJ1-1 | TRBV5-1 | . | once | CASSPGGENTEAFF | TGCGCCAGCAGCCCTGGCGGGGAGAACACTGAAGCTTTCTTT
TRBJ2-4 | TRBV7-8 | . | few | CASSPLPDSRVAKNIQYF | TGTGCCAGCAGCCCCCTACCTGACAGCCGAGTAGCCAAAAACATTCAGTACTTC
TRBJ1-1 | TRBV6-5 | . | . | CASTEGGRAGTEAFF | TGTGCCAGCACAGAAGGTGGCAGGGCGGGAACTGAAGCTTTCTTT
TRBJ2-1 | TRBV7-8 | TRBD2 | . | CASSQDRTSGDPYNEQFF | TGTGCCAGCAGCCAAGACCGGACTAGCGGGGACCCCTACAATGAGCAGTTCTTC
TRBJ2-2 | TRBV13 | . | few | CASSLATGLDTGELFF | TGTGCCAGCAGCCTAGCGACAGGGCTGGACACCGGGGAGCTGTTTTTT
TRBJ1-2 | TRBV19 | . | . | CASSLAGGDGYTF | TGTGCCAGTAGTCTCGCGGGGGGCGACGGCTACACCTTC
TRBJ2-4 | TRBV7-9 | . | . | CASSPGWDTRAKNIQYF | TGTGCCAGCAGCCCCGGTTGGGACACGAGAGCCAAAAACATTCAGTACTTC
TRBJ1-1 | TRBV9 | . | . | CASSEGERLNTEAFF | TGTGCCAGCAGCGAGGGGGAAAGGCTGAACACTGAAGCTTTCTTT
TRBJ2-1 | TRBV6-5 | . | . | CASREPSYNEQFF | TGTGCCAGCAGGGAGCCGTCCTACAATGAGCAGTTCTTC
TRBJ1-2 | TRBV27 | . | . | CASSVIGGDYGYTF | TGTGCCAGCAGTGTCATCGGGGGGGACTATGGCTACACCTTC
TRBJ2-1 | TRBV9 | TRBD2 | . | CASSPRTSGGAFEQFF | TGTGCCAGCAGCCCACGGACTAGCGGGGGGGCGTTTGAGCAGTTCTTC
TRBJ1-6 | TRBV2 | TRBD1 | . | CASSDRTGQNSPLHF | TGTGCCAGCAGTGATCGGACAGGGCAGAATTCACCCCTCCACTTT
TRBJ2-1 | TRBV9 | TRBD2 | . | CASSALAGGSNEQFF | TGTGCCAGCAGCGCCTTAGCGGGGGGTAGTAATGAGCAGTTCTTC
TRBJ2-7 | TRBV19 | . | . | CASSTAGIFSYEQYF | TGTGCCAGTAGTACCGCAGGCATTTTCTCCTACGAGCAGTACTTC
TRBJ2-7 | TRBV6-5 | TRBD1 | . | CASSQIQGAYEQYF | TGTGCCAGCAGTCAAATACAGGGGGCCTACGAGCAGTACTTC
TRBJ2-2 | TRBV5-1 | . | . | CASSLVTQGAGELFF | TGCGCCAGCAGCTTGGTAACGCAGGGCGCCGGGGAGCTGTTTTTT
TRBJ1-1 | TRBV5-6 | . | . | CASSSGFGAFF | TGTGCCAGCAGCTCAGGGTTCGGAGCTTTCTTT
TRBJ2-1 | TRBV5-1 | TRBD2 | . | CASSLGSRTSGGHEQFF | TGCGCCAGCAGCCTAGGTAGCAGGACTAGCGGGGGCCATGAGCAGTTCTTC
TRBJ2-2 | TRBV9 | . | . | CASSVVLSKELFF | TGTGCCAGCAGCGTAGTGTTAAGCAAAGAGCTGTTTTTT
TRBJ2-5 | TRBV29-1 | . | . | CSVAGETQYF | TGCAGCGTTGCGGGAGAGACCCAGTACTTC
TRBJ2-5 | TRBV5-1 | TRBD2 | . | CASSLGGEETQYF | TGCGCCAGCAGCCTCGGGGGGGAAGAGACCCAGTACTTC
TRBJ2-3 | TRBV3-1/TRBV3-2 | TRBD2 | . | CASSREAGERTQYF | TGTGCCAGCAGCCGCGAAGCGGGGGAACGTACGCAGTATTTT
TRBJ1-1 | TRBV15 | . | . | CATSREPNIQNTEAFF | TGTGCCACCAGCAGAGAACCCAACATTCAGAACACTGAAGCTTTCTTT